This T cell receptor (beta chain) was observed in a study of CD8+CD57+ T cells in acquired aplastic anemia. Whole-study context: Sorted cells (CD4+ and CD8+) yielded DNA amounts that averaged approximately 3.1 ug. Study results and caveats: No significant difference in CD8+ Simpson's diversity was found between patients and controls.

For CDR3 and TCR beta VDJ profiling, genomic DNA was the template used. TCRdb used MiXCR to reprocess the reads, holding one entry per CDR3 protein. This sample carries 150,000 to 200,000 distinct CDR3 sequences, over 40% of them seen once, and the ten largest clones take 1.8%. To note about this clonotype: Its antigen is not identified.

Patients sequenced had flow cytometry evidence of CD8+CD57+ cell expansion. Each patient had severe acquired aplastic anemia. There was no therapy given to any patient before the blood sampling took place. The sequence was obtained from a human donor with aplastic anemia. Input material: sorted CD4+, CD8+, or CD8+CD57+ T cells (not recorded which) from PBMCs.

The CDR3 region is CASTIDRANEQFF. The CDR3 coding sequence is TGTGCCAGCACCATAGACAGGGCCAATGAGCAGTTCTTC. This chain uses TRBV5-4 with TRBJ2-1, with TRBD1 identical over 7 bases. Losses at the gene ends were 6 bases for V and 6 bases for J; bases not matched to a gene: 6. This CDR3 is built from 13 residues. Germline CDR1 reads SGHNT; CDR2 reads YYREEE (reference sequence).